This T cell receptor beta chain appears in the sequencing data of a study of blood T cells in healthy people across ages. This CDR3 comprises 15 residues. With 1 base clipped from V and 5 bases from J, the junction kept 3 bases outside the gene matches. Germline V gene lookup returns CDR1 SGHAT and CDR2 FQNNGV. Alongside a J-beta primer mix, a sample-barcoded 5' primer served in a second PCR lasting about 7 to 11 cycles. TCRdb passed the 5' RACE reads through MiXCR, listing each CDR3 protein once. Among about 1,800,000 distinct CDR3 sequences, approximately 28% were seen once, and the ten largest hold about 8%. This clonotype appeared a few times. Its cognate antigen is unknown. Notes on the study in general: TCR beta diversity per million T cells fell roughly linearly with age. Expanded clonotype shifts may have been confounded, as the donors had an unknown CMV status.

The chain has TRBV11-2 and TRBJ2-2; 8 nucleotides line up with TRBD1. This TCR derives from a woman aged 30 to 39 in good health. Sequencing was carried out using blood. The CDR3 DNA is TGTGCCAGCAGCTTAGGGACAGGGTTTACCGGGGAGCTGTTTTTT. This gives the protein CASSLGTGFTGELFF.